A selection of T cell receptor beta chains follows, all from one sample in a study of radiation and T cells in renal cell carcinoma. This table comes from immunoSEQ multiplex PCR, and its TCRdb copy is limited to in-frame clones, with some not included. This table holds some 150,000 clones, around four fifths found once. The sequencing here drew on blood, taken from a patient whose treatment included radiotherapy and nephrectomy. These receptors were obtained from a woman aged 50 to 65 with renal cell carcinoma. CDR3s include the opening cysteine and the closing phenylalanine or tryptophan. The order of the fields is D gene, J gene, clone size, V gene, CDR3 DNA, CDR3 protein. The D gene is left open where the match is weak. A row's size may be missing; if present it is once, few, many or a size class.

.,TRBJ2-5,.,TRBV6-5,TGTGCCAGCAGTTACTCGGGATACGGGCGAGAGACCCAGTACTTC,CASSYSGYGRETQYF
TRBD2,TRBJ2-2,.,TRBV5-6,TGTGCCAGCAGCCCGGGACTAGGAGAGAACACCGGGGAGCTGTTTTTT,CASSPGLGENTGELFF
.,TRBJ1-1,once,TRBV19,TGTGCCAGTAGTACAGGGAAGGTGAACACTGAAGCTTTCTTT,CASSTGKVNTEAFF
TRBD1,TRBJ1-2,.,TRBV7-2,TGTGCCAGCAGCCCGTGGACAGGACCAACTCCTAACTATGGCTACACCTTC,CASSPWTGPTPNYGYTF
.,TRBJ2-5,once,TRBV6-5,TGTGCCAGCACTGACACCGAGAGGGAGACCCAGTACTTC,CASTDTERETQYF
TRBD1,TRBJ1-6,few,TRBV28,TGTGCCAGCAGTACCCGGACAGGGGTTTTTCCACCCCTCCACTTT,CASSTRTGVFPPLHF
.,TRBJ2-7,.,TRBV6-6,TGTGCCAGCAGCCCAAGGCATAATTCAGACCCCTACGAGCAGTACTTC,CASSPRHNSDPYEQYF
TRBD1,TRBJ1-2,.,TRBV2,TGTGCCAGCAGGATGACAGGGGCGAACTATGGCTACACCTTC,CASRMTGANYGYTF
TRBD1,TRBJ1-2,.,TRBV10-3,TGTGCCTCTTCAGGGGGGGATAACTATGGCTACACCTTC,CASSGGDNYGYTF
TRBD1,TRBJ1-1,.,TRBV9,TGTGCCAGCAGCTTATCCCCGACAGGGGCGCGAACTGAAGCTTTCTTT,CASSLSPTGARTEAFF
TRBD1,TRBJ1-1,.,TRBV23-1,TGCGCCAGCACCGAGGACAGGGTGGACACTGAAGCTTTCTTT,CASTEDRVDTEAFF
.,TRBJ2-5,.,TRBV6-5,TGTGCCAGCAGCACCGATCGCGAGACCCAGTACTTC,CASSTDRETQYF
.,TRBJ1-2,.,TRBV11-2,TGTGCCAGCAGCTTAGGTCTTAGCCTCTATGGCTACACCTTC,CASSLGLSLYGYTF
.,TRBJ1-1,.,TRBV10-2,TGCGCCAGCAGTGCAGGGAACACTGAAGCTTTCTTT,CASSAGNTEAFF
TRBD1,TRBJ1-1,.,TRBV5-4,TGTGCCAGCAGCAGTGGACAGGGTGAAGCTTTCTTT,CASSSGQGEAFF
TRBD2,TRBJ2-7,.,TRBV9,TGTGCCAGCAGCCCCCGGGAGGGGTCGAGCTCCTACGAGCAGTACTTC,CASSPREGSSSYEQYF
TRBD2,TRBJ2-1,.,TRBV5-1,TGCGCCAGCAGCTCCGAGATAGCGGGAGTGAATGAGCAGTTCTTC,CASSSEIAGVNEQFF
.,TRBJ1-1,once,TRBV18,TGTGCCAGCTCACCAGTTGGAACTGAAGCTTTCTTT,CASSPVGTEAFF
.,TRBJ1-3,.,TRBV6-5,TGTGCCACTCGGAGGCAGGGCTACTCTGGAAACACCATATATTTT,CATRRQGYSGNTIYF
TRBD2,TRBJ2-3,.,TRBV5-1,TGCGCCAGCAGCTTGCTAGCGGGATCCGATACGCAGTATTTT,CASSLLAGSDTQYF
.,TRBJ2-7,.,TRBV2,TGTGCCAGCAGGGACCCGGGACACACCATCTCCTACGAGCAGTACTTC,CASRDPGHTISYEQYF
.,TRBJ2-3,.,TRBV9,TGTGCCAGCAGCCCAGGAGAGGTAGATACGCAGTATTTT,CASSPGEVDTQYF
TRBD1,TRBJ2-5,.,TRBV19,TGTGCCAGTAGTATGGGACAGGGGTCCCACCCAGAGACCCAGTACTTC,CASSMGQGSHPETQYF
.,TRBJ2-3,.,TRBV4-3,TGCGCCAGCAGCCAAGGGGGGAGCACAGATACGCAGTATTTT,CASSQGGSTDTQYF
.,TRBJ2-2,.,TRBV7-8,TGTGCCAGCAGATTTGGGGACGGCAACACCGGGGAGCTGTTTTTT,CASRFGDGNTGELFF
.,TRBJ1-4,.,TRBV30,TGTGCCTGGACCCTGGCAGGGATCAATGAAAAACTGTTTTTT,CAWTLAGINEKLFF
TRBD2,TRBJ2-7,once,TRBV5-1,TGCGCCAGCAGCATCTCCTTAGCGGGGGGCGAATTATACGAGCAGTACTTC,CASSISLAGGELYEQYF
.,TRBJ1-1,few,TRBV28,TGTGCCAGCAGTTTAACCAGGGTAGCTTTCTTT,CASSLTRVAFF
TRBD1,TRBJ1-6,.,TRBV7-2,TGTGCCAGCAGCTCCCGGGACAGGGCTCTTTCACCCCTCCACTTT,CASSSRDRALSPLHF
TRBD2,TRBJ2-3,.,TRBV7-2,TGTGCCAGCGGAAAAGCGGGATATGACACAGATACGCAGTATTTT,CASGKAGYDTDTQYF
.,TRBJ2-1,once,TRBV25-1,TGTGCCAGCAGTGAGAGCTACAATGAGCAGTTCTTC,CASSESYNEQFF
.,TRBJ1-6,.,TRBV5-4,TGTGCCAGCAGCTCCCCCCGGGGATTGGATAATTCACCCCTCCACTTT,CASSSPRGLDNSPLHF
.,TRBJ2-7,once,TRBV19,TGTGCCAGTAGTTCCCGGGTTAACTACGAGCAGTACTTC,CASSSRVNYEQYF
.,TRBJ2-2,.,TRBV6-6,TGTGCCAGCAAACCCCACGGGAAAGGCGGGGAGCTGTTTTTT,CASKPHGKGGELFF
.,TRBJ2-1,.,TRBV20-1,TGCAGTGTTCCATGGGACAATGAGCAGTTCTTC,CSVPWDNEQFF
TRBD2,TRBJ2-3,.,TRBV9,TGTGCCAGCAGCACCCCCGGGGAGGTAGCGGGAGTTCGCGGCACAGATACGCAGTATTTT,CASSTPGEVAGVRGTDTQYF
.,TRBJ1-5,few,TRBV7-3,TGTGCCAGCAGCTCCCCCTTGACCCAGCATTTT,CASSSPLTQHF
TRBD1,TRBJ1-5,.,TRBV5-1,TGCGCCAGCAGCTACGGACAGGGCAATCAGCCCCAGCATTTT,CASSYGQGNQPQHF
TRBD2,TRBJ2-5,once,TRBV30,TGTGCCTGGAGTGGCGGGGGGCCTCAAGAGACCCAGTACTTC,CAWSGGGPQETQYF
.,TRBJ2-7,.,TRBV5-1,TGCGCCAGCAGCGGGCAAGGCCAAGAGCAGTACTTC,CASSGQGQEQYF
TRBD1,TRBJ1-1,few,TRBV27,TGTGCCAGCAGTGGACAGGGCATGGACACTGAAGCTTTCTTT,CASSGQGMDTEAFF
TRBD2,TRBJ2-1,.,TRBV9,TGTGCCAGCAGCCCCACGGGGGAGACTAGCGCCTACAATGAGCAGTTCTTC,CASSPTGETSAYNEQFF
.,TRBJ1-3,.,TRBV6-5,TGTGCCACCACCGTAAGGGGGGCTGGAAACACCATATATTTT,CATTVRGAGNTIYF
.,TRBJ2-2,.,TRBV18,TGTGCCAGCTCACCAGAGAACACCGGGGAGCTGTTTTTT,CASSPENTGELFF
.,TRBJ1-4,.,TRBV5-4,TGTGCCAGCAGCCCGGGGAATAATGAAAAACTGTTTTTT,CASSPGNNEKLFF
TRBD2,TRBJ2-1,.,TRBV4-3,TGCGCCAGCAGCCTCGGACTAGCGGGAGTCAATGAGCAGTTCTTC,CASSLGLAGVNEQFF
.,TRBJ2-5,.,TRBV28,TGTGCCAGCAGTCTAACCCTTCAAGAGACCCAGTACTTC,CASSLTLQETQYF
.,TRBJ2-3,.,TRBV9,TGTGCCAGCAGCCTTGATAGCACAGATACGCAGTATTTT,CASSLDSTDTQYF
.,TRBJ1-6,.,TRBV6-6,TGTGCCAGCAGTTACCTACAACCAAATTCACCCCTCCACTTT,CASSYLQPNSPLHF
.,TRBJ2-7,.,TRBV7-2,TGTGCCAGCTTGTCCCCTCCCGCCTACGAGCAGTACTTC,CASLSPPAYEQYF
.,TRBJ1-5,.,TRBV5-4,.,CASSFGSGPQHF
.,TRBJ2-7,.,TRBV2,TGTGCCAGCAGTGCCGGGGTCTACGAGCAGTACTTC,CASSAGVYEQYF
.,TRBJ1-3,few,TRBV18,TGTGCCAGCCGTTCCTCCGGGGCCACTGGAAACACCATATATTTT,CASRSSGATGNTIYF
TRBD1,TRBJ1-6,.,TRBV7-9,TGTGCCAGTGAAGACAGGGTCAATTCACCCCTCCACTTT,CASEDRVNSPLHF
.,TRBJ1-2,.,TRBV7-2,TGTGCCAGCAGCTTAAAACAGGGATACTATGGCTACACCTTC,CASSLKQGYYGYTF
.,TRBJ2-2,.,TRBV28,TGTGCCAGCAGTTTACAGGGTAGCGGGGAGCTGTTTTTT,CASSLQGSGELFF
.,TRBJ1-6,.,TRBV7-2,TGTGCCAGCAGCCGCGGGGAGGTCAGGAGCTCCTATAATTCACCCCTCCACTTT,CASSRGEVRSSYNSPLHF
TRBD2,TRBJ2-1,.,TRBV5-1,TGCGCCAGCAGCAGTACTACTAGCGGATCCTACAATGAGCAGTTCTTC,CASSSTTSGSYNEQFF
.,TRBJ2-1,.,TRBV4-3,TGCGCCAGCAGCCGTACGGGAGTCTTTTACAATGAGCAGTTCTTC,CASSRTGVFYNEQFF
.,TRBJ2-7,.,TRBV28,TGTGCCAGCAGTTTATCAGGGCCCTCCTACGAGCAGTACTTC,CASSLSGPSYEQYF